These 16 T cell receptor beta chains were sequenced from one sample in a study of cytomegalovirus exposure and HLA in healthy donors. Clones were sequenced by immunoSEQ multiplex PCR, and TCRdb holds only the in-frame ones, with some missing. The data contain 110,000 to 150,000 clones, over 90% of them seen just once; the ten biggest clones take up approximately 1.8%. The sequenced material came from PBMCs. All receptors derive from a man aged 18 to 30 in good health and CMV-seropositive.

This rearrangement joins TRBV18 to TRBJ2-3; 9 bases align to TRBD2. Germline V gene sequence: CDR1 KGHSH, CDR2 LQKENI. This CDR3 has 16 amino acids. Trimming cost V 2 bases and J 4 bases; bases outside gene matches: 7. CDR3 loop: CASSPLAGDLADTQYF. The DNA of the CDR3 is TGTGCCAGCTCACCATTAGCGGGAGACTTGGCAGATACGCAGTATTTT. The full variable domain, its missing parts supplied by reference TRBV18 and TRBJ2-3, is NAGVMQNPRHLVRRRGQEARLRCSPMKGHSHVYWYRQLPEEGLKFMVYLQKENIIDESGMPKERFSAEFPKEGPSILRIQQVVRGDSAAYFCASSPLAGDLADTQYFGPGTRLTVL.

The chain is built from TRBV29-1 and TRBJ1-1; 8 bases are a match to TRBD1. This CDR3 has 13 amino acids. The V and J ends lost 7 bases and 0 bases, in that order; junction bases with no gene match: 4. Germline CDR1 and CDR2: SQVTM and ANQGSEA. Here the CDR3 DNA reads TGCAGCGGCCGGACAGGGATGAACACTGAAGCTTTCTTT. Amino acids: CSGRTGMNTEAFF.

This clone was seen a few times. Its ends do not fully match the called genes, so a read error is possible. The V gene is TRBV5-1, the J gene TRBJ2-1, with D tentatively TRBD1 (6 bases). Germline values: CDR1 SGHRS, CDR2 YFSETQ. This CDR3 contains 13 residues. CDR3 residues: CASSLPSGDGWVF. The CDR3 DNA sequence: TGCGCCAGCAGCTTGCCGTCAGGGGATGGATGGGTCTTC.

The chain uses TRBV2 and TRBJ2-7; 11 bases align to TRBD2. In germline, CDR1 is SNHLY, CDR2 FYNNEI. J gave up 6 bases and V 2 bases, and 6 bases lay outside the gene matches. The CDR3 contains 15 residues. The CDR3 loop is CASSEILAGEGEQYF. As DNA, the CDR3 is TGTGCCAGCAGTGAAATACTAGCGGGAGAAGGCGAGCAGTACTTC.

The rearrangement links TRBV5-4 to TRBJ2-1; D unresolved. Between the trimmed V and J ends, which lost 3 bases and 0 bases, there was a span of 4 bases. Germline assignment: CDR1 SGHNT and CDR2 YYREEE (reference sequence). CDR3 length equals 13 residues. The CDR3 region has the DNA TGTGCCAGCAGCTCCGTCTCCTACAATGAGCAGTTCTTC. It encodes CASSSVSYNEQFF.

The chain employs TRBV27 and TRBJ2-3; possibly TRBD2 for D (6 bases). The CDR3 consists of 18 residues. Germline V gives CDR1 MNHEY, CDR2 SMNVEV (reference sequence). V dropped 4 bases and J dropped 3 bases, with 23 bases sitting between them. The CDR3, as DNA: TGTGCCAGCAGTTCGATAGCGGCGAACGAGAAGGGAACAGATACGCAGTATTTT. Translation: CASSSIAANEKGTDTQYF.

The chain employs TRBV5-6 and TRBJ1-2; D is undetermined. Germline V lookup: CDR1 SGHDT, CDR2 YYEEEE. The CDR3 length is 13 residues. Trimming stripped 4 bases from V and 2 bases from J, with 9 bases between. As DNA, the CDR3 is TGTGCCAGCAGCCCAGACACCAACTATGGCTACACCTTC. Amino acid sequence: CASSPDTNYGYTF.

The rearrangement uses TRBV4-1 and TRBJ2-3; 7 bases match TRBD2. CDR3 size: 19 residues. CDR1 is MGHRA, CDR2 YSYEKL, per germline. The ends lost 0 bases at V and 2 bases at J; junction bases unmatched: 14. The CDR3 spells CASSQDASGLTWDTDTQYF. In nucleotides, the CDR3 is TGCGCCAGCAGCCAAGATGCTAGCGGACTCACTTGGGACACAGATACGCAGTATTTT.

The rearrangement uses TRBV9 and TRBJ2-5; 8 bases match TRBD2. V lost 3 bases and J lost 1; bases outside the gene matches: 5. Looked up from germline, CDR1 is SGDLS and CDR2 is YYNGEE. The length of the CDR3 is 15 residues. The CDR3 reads CASSAIAGTQETQYF. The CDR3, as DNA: TGTGCCAGCAGCGCGATAGCGGGGACCCAAGAGACCCAGTACTTC.

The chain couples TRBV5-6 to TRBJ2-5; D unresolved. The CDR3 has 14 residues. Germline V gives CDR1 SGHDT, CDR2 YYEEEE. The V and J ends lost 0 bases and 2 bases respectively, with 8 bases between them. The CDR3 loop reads CASSLVARQETQYF. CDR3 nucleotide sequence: TGTGCCAGCAGCTTGGTAGCAAGACAAGAGACCCAGTACTTC.

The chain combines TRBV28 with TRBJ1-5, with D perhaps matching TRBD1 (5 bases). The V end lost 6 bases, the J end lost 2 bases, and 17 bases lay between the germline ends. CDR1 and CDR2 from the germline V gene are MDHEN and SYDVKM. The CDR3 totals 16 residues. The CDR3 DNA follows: TGTGCCAGCAGCAGGGTTCTGGGCTGGGGCAATCAGCCCCAGCATTTT. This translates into CASSRVLGWGNQPQHF.

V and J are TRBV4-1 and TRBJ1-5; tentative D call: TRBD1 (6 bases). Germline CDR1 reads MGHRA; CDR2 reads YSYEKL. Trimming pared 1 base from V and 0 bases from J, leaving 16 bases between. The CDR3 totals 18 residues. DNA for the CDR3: TGCGCCAGCAGCCAAGTCGGCAGGGGCAGACCTAGCAATCAGCCCCAGCATTTT. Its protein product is CASSQVGRGRPSNQPQHF.

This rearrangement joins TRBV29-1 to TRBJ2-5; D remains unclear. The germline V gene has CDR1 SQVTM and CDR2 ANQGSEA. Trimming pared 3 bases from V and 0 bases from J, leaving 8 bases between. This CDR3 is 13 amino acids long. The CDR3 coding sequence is TGCAGCGTTGACAGGTTCGACCAAGAGACCCAGTACTTC. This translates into CSVDRFDQETQYF.

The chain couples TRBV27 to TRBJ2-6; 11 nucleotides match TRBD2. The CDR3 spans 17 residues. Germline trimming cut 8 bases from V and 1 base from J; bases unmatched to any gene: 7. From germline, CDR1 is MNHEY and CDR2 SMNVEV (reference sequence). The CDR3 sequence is CASCITSGGSGANVLTF. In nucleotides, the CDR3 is TGTGCCAGCTGTATTACTAGCGGGGGTTCTGGGGCCAACGTCCTGACTTTC.

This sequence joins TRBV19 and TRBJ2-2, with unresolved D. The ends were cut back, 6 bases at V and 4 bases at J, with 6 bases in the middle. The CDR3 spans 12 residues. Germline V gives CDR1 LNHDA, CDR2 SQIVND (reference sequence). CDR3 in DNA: TGTGCCAGTAGCCTAAGCACCGGGGAGCTGTTTTTT. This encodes CASSLSTGELFF.

The CDR3 region is CASSPWSGYLRTQYF. The CDR3 nucleotides read TGTGCCAGCTCACCATGGAGCGGGTATCTGCGTACGCAGTATTTT. The rearrangement joins TRBV18 to TRBJ2-3; perhaps TRBD2 as D (6 bases). V lost 2 bases, J lost 8 bases, and 17 bases lay in between. Per the germline V gene, CDR1 is KGHSH and CDR2 is LQKENI. The CDR3 has 15 amino acids.